The rows below give T cell receptor beta chains drawn from one sample of a study of T-cell reconstitution after alpha-beta-depleted transplantation in children. Using its own MiXCR run on the PCR reads, TCRdb lists one record per CDR3 protein. The sample has about 240,000 distinct CDR3 sequences; around 12% are singletons. The material sequenced was PBMCs from the stem cell graft donor, taken from the stem cell graft. The receptors were gathered from a human donor who donated a stem cell graft to a child with acute lymphoblastic leukemia. The CDR3 runs from the conserved cysteine through the conserved F or W. A D gene is named only where the DNA matches it firmly. Rows give clone size only sometimes, using once, few, many, or a class for an expanded clone.

TRBJ2-1 | TRBV7-9 | - | many | CASSSGSNEQFF | TGTGCCAGCAGCTCCGGTTCGAATGAGCAGTTCTTC
TRBJ2-7 | TRBV18 | TRBD1 | - | CASSPRAGGSYEQYF | TGTGCCAGCTCACCACGGGCAGGGGGCTCCTACGAGCAGTACTTC
TRBJ1-5 | TRBV6-2/TRBV6-3 | - | many | CASSYYGLNQPQHF | TGTGCCAGCAGTTACTACGGGTTAAATCAGCCCCAGCATTTT
TRBJ2-1 | TRBV5-1 | - | many | CASSRDRSFGEQFF | TGCGCCAGCAGCCGGGACCGGAGCTTTGGTGAGCAGTTCTTC
TRBJ2-7 | TRBV27 | - | few | CASSSSVRGEQYF | TGTGCCAGCAGTTCCTCCGTCCGGGGGGAGCAGTACTTC
TRBJ2-1 | TRBV10-3 | - | few | CAISESRTLIDEQFF | TGTGCCATCAGTGAGTCTCGGACACTTATCGATGAGCAGTTCTTC
TRBJ2-1 | TRBV10-3 | TRBD2 | many | CAISWAGEEQFF | TGTGCCATCAGCTGGGCGGGAGAAGAGCAGTTCTTC
TRBJ1-1 | TRBV10-3 | - | - | CAISRQSTENTEAFF | TGTGCCATCAGTCGACAGTCGACCGAGAACACTGAAGCTTTCTTT
TRBJ1-4 | TRBV27 | TRBD1 | many | CASSLRGRDGTNEKLFF | TGTGCCAGCAGTTTAAGGGGGCGGGACGGGACTAATGAAAAACTGTTTTTT
TRBJ2-5 | TRBV4-3 | - | many | CASSQAHLTGQETQYF | TGCGCCAGCAGCCAAGCCCATTTAACAGGTCAAGAGACCCAGTACTTC
TRBJ2-6 | TRBV29-1 | - | - | CSVEFSGANGLTF | TGCAGCGTTGAATTTTCTGGGGCCAACGGCCTGACTTTC
TRBJ2-5 | TRBV6-2/TRBV6-3 | - | many | CASSGTVARRTQYF | TGTGCCAGCAGTGGTACGGTCGCCAGGAGGACCCAGTACTTC
TRBJ1-2 | TRBV6-1 | - | - | CASSVDTYGYTF | TGTGCCAGCAGTGTTGACACCTACGGCTACACCTTC
TRBJ1-2 | TRBV5-1 | - | many | CASSLGGRTVYGYTF | TGCGCCAGCAGCTTAGGGGGTAGGACAGTCTATGGCTACACCTTC
TRBJ2-1 | TRBV30 | TRBD2 | many | CAWSVAGARFF | TGTGCCTGGAGTGTGGCGGGAGCACGGTTCTTC
TRBJ1-2 | TRBV5-6 | - | many | CASSLDPVNYGYTF | TGTGCCAGCAGCTTGGATCCAGTGAACTATGGCTACACCTTC
TRBJ2-7 | TRBV6-5 | - | many | CASRGQIAREQYF | TGTGCCAGCAGAGGACAGATCGCGAGGGAGCAGTACTTC
TRBJ2-7 | TRBV20-1 | TRBD2 | many | CSARDRSSGRNYEQYF | TGCAGTGCTAGAGATCGGAGTAGCGGGAGAAACTACGAGCAGTACTTC
TRBJ1-4 | TRBV12-3/TRBV12-4 | TRBD1 | - | CASSFGGRQGVGKLFF | TGTGCCAGCAGTTTCGGTGGCCGACAGGGGGTCGGAAAACTGTTTTTT
TRBJ2-7 | TRBV20-1 | TRBD1 | few | CSARDPTGGSSYEQYF | TGCAGTGCTAGAGATCCTACAGGGGGCAGTAGCTACGAGCAGTACTTC
TRBJ1-4 | TRBV28 | - | many | CASSFWFPNEKLFF | TGTGCCAGCAGTTTCTGGTTTCCTAATGAAAAACTGTTTTTT
TRBJ2-1 | TRBV5-5 | - | many | CASSLVKGIIGNEQFF | TGTGCCAGCAGCTTGGTGAAGGGTATCATCGGCAATGAGCAGTTCTTC
TRBJ2-3 | TRBV19 | - | many | CASSELGTDTQYF | TGTGCCAGTAGCGAGCTTGGCACAGATACGCAGTATTTT
TRBJ2-3 | TRBV24-1 | - | - | CATSKDTDTQYF | TGTGCCACCAGCAAAGACACAGATACGCAGTATTTT
TRBJ2-7 | TRBV5-5 | - | many | CASSQTGQLVYEQYF | TGTGCCAGCAGCCAAACGGGGCAGCTCGTGTACGAGCAGTACTTC
TRBJ2-7 | TRBV10-2 | - | many | CASSGIYEQYF | TGCGCCAGCAGCGGGATCTACGAGCAGTACTTC
TRBJ2-6 | TRBV29-1 | TRBD1 | - | CSVGDRVSSGANGLTF | TGCAGCGTTGGTGACAGGGTGAGCTCTGGGGCCAACGGCCTGACTTTC
TRBJ1-2 | TRBV3-1 | - | - | CASSQYGGAAGGYTF | TGTGCCAGCAGCCAATACGGGGGGGCCGCGGGAGGCTACACCTTC
TRBJ2-1 | TRBV12-3/TRBV12-4 | - | many | CASCLAASSYNEQFF | TGTGCCAGCTGTTTAGCGGCCAGCTCCTACAATGAGCAGTTCTTC
TRBJ2-5 | TRBV20-1 | - | many | CSALHGGPNQETQYF | TGCAGTGCTCTCCACGGGGGGCCTAACCAAGAGACCCAGTACTTC
TRBJ2-1 | TRBV28 | - | many | CASSLLGGWSYNEQFF | TGTGCCAGCAGTTTATTAGGGGGGTGGTCCTACAATGAGCAGTTCTTC
TRBJ2-1 | TRBV20-1 | - | many | CSASSRDNEQFF | TGCAGTGCTAGTAGTCGGGACAATGAGCAGTTCTTC
TRBJ1-1 | TRBV6-2/TRBV6-3 | TRBD1 | many | CASSLLRPTQGASSSGTEAFF | TGTGCCAGCAGTCTACTGCGGCCCACCCAGGGGGCCTCCAGTTCCGGCACTGAAGCTTTCTTT
TRBJ1-1 | TRBV11-2 | - | many | CASSSQGGEAFF | TGTGCCAGCAGCTCACAGGGTGGTGAAGCTTTCTTT
TRBJ1-2 | TRBV5-6 | - | many | CASSLISTATVGYTF | TGTGCCAGCAGCTTGATAAGTACAGCAACCGTTGGCTACACCTTC
TRBJ2-7 | TRBV20-1 | - | - | CSASFLGASYEQYF | TGCAGTGCTAGTTTTCTGGGGGCGAGCTACGAGCAGTACTTC
TRBJ1-2 | TRBV2 | - | many | CASSEEGYGYTF | TGTGCCAGCAGTGAAGAGGGCTATGGCTACACCTTC
TRBJ2-3 | TRBV6-2/TRBV6-3 | - | - | CASSYLTRTDTQYF | TGTGCCAGCAGTTACTTGACCCGCACAGATACGCAGTATTTT
TRBJ1-1 | TRBV25-1 | TRBD1 | many | CASSNRGPTEAFF | TGTGCCAGCAGTAACAGGGGGCCCACTGAAGCTTTCTTT
TRBJ2-7 | TRBV6-6 | - | - | CASSSPRAANPYEQYF | TGTGCCAGCAGTTCCCCCAGGGCAGCCAATCCCTACGAGCAGTACTTC
TRBJ1-1 | TRBV20-1 | - | many | CSASLHDRGAFF | TGCAGTGCTTCTCTACATGACCGAGGAGCTTTCTTT
TRBJ2-2 | TRBV7-7 | - | many | CASSLAQSAGELFF | TGTGCCAGCAGCTTAGCACAGTCCGCCGGGGAGCTGTTTTTT
TRBJ1-2 | TRBV19 | - | - | CASSIGRRAYGYTF | TGTGCCAGTAGTATTGGAAGGAGGGCCTATGGCTACACCTTC
TRBJ2-7 | TRBV6-2/TRBV6-3 | - | many | CASSYSPYEQYF | TGTGCCAGCAGTTACTCTCCTTACGAGCAGTACTTC
TRBJ2-7 | TRBV7-2 | - | many | CASSPTIQGPNSYEQYF | TGTGCCAGCAGCCCGACGATACAGGGTCCCAACTCCTACGAGCAGTACTTC
TRBJ2-2 | TRBV7-2 | - | - | CASSERQVLTGELFF | TGTGCCAGCAGCGAAAGACAGGTTCTCACCGGGGAGCTGTTTTTT
TRBJ2-6 | TRBV7-9 | - | many | CASSPQMISGANVLTF | TGTGCCAGCAGCCCTCAGATGATCTCTGGGGCCAACGTCCTGACTTTC
TRBJ2-3 | TRBV10-2 | TRBD1 | many | CASSNRDSSSTDTQYF | TGCGCCAGCAGTAACCGGGACAGCTCTAGCACAGATACGCAGTATTTT
TRBJ2-1 | TRBV23-1 | TRBD2 | - | CASSQSTSEDEQFF | TGCGCCAGCAGTCAAAGCACTAGCGAGGACGAGCAGTTCTTC
TRBJ2-7 | TRBV2 | TRBD1 | many | CASSDGTGEYEQYF | TGTGCCAGCAGTGATGGGACAGGGGAGTACGAGCAGTACTTC
TRBJ2-5 | TRBV12-3/TRBV12-4 | TRBD1 | many | CASSSGYGTGNKETQYF | TGTGCCAGCAGTTCAGGATACGGGACAGGGAATAAAGAGACCCAGTACTTC
TRBJ1-2 | TRBV24-1 | - | many | CATSDLKRNYGYTF | TGTGCCACCAGTGATTTGAAACGGAACTATGGCTACACCTTC
TRBJ2-5 | TRBV5-5 | TRBD1 | many | CASSFAGGAETQYF | TGTGCCAGCAGCTTTGCAGGGGGAGCGGAGACCCAGTACTTC
TRBJ1-2 | TRBV20-1 | - | many | CSARTATYGYTF | TGCAGTGCGCGGACAGCTACCTATGGCTACACCTTC